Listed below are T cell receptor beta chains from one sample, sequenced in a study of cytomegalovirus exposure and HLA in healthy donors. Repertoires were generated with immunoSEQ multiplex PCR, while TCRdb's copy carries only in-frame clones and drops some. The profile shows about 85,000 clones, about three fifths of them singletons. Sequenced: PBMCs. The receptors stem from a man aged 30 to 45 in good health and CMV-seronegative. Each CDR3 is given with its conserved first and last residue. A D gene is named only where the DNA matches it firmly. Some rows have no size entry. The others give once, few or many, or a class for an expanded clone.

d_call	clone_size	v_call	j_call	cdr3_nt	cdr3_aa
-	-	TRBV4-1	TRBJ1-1	TGCGCCAGCAGCCAGCCAGGGAACTTGGTCCCTGAAGCTTTCTTT	CASSQPGNLVPEAFF
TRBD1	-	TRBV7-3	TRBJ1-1	TGTGCCAGCAGCGAACGACCGGGACAGGGCTCCGAAGCTTTCTTT	CASSERPGQGSEAFF
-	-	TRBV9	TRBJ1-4	TGTGCCAGCAGCCCCGAGTACCCGAATGAAAAACTGTTTTTT	CASSPEYPNEKLFF
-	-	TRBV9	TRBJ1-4	TGTGCCAGCAGCGTAGACGGGGGGACTAATGAAAAACTGTTTTTT	CASSVDGGTNEKLFF
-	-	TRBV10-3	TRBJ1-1	TGTGCCATCAGGACAGGGAACACTGAAGCTTTCTTT	CAIRTGNTEAFF
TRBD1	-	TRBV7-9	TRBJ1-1	TGTTCCAGCAGCTCTTACTGGACAGGGGGGTCGAACACTGAAGCTTTCTTT	CSSSSYWTGGSNTEAFF
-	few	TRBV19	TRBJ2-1	TGTGCCAGTAGTATGCAGCGAGCTAGCAATGAGCAGTTCTTC	CASSMQRASNEQFF
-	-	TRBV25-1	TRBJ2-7	TGTGCCAGCAGTGAGAAGGACAACTACGAGCAGTACTTC	CASSEKDNYEQYF
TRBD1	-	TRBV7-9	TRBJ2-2	TGTGCCAGCAGCACCGGACAGGGGAGCCCGAACACCGGGGAGCTGTTTTTT	CASSTGQGSPNTGELFF
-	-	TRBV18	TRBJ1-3	TGTGCCAGCTCACCGTCCGGACAGTCAGAAAACACCATATATTTT	CASSPSGQSENTIYF
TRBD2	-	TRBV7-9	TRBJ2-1	TGTGCCAGCAGCTTAGCGCTAGCGGGGGCCAGGTTGAATGAGCAGTTCTTC	CASSLALAGARLNEQFF
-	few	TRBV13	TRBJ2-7	TGTGCCAGCAGTTCACCGGGACTTTACTACGAGCAGTACTTC	CASSSPGLYYEQYF
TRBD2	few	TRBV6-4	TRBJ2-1	TGTGCCAGCAGTCTCGGGAGGGCCAACAGCAATGAGCAGTTCTTC	CASSLGRANSNEQFF
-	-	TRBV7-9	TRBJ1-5	TGTGCCAGCAGCCGAGGCGGGGGAGGGGGCAATCAGCCCCAGCATTTT	CASSRGGGGGNQPQHF
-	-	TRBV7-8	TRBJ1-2	TGTGCCAGCAGCTTAGCGCGGGATTATGGCTACACCTTC	CASSLARDYGYTF
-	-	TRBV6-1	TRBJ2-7	TGTGCCAGCAGTCGGGGACTGAACTACGAGCAGTACTTC	CASSRGLNYEQYF
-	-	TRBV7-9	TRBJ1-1	TGTTCCAGCAGCTCGAGAACGGGGATGAACACTGAAGCTTTCTTT	CSSSSRTGMNTEAFF
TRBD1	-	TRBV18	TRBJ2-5	TGTGCCAGCTCGTCCGGGACAGGGGGACAGACCCAGTACTTC	CASSSGTGGQTQYF
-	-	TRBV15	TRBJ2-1	TGTGCCACCAGCAGAGATCTCACGGGATCCTACAATGAGCAGTTCTTC	CATSRDLTGSYNEQFF
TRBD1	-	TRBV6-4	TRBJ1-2	TGTGCCAGCAGGGGACGGACAGGGAATGATTTCGGTGGCTACACCTTC	CASRGRTGNDFGGYTF
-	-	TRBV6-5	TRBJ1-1	TGTGCCAGCAGTTTCCCAATGACTGAAGCTTTCTTT	CASSFPMTEAFF
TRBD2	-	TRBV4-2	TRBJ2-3	TGTGCCAGCAGCCAAGATAGGACTAGCGGATTCACAGATACGCAGTATTTT	CASSQDRTSGFTDTQYF
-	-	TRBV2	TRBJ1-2	TGTGCCAGTAGGCAACAGGGTTCTTCGTTCTATGGCTACACCTTC	CASRQQGSSFYGYTF
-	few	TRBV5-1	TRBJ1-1	TGCGCCAGCAGCTTGCTTGGACAGCCCGCCACTGAAGCTTTCTTT	CASSLLGQPATEAFF
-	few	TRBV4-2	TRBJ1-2	TGTGCCAGCAGCCAAGTTGGTGAGGGCGAGGCTGGCTACACCTTC	CASSQVGEGEAGYTF
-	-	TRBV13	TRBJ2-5	TGTGCCAGCAGCTCACACGAAGAGACCCAGTACTTC	CASSSHEETQYF
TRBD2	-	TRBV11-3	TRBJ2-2	TGTGCCAGCAAACTAGCGGGAGAAACCGGGGAGCTGTTTTTT	CASKLAGETGELFF
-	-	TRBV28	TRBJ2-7	TGTGCCAGCAGGGGGCCCAGCTCCTACGAGCAGTACTTC	CASRGPSSYEQYF
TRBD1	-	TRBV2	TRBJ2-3	TGTGCCAGCAGTAAGGGACAGGGGATGGGAAGGACAGATACGCAGTATTTT	CASSKGQGMGRTDTQYF
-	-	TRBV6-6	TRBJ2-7	TGTGCCAGCAGTTACTCCTTCTACGAGCAGTACTTC	CASSYSFYEQYF
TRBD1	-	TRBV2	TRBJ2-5	TGTGCCAGCAGTGAGGGGGGGACAGGGAAGAAGACCCAGTACTTC	CASSEGGTGKKTQYF
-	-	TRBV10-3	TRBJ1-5	TGTGCCATCAGGCTCGAGCGGGAACAGCCCCAGCATTTT	CAIRLEREQPQHF
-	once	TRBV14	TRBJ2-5	TGTGCCAGCAGCCAGGCGGACCAGTACTTC	CASSQADQYF
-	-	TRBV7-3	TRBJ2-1	TGTGCCAGCAGCTTAATGGGCTTCTACAATGAGCAGTTCTTC	CASSLMGFYNEQFF
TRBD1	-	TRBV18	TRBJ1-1	TGTGCCAGCTCACCATTTTTACAGGGGTTGAAGAACACTGAAGCTTTCTTT	CASSPFLQGLKNTEAFF
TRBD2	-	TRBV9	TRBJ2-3	TGTGCCAGCAGCGACGGGGGGTCCTTGTTAAGCACAGATACGCAGTATTTT	CASSDGGSLLSTDTQYF
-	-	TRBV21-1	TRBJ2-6	TGTGCCAGCAGCAAAGGTGAGGGGGCCAGGTCTGGGGCCAACGTCCTGACTTTC	CASSKGEGARSGANVLTF
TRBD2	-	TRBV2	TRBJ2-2	TGTGCCACCACCGAGTGGCCGCTAGCGGGTATTAACACCGGGGAGCTGTTTTTT	CATTEWPLAGINTGELFF
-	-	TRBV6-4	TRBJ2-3	TGTGCCAGCAGCGGGGGGCACCCACAAGATACGCAGTATTTT	CASSGGHPQDTQYF
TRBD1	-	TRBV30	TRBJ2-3	TGTGCCCGACAGGGGCAATTCACAGATACGCAGTATTTT	CARQGQFTDTQYF
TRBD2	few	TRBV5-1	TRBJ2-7	TGCGCCAGCAGCTTTAGGACCGGGAGGTACGAGCAGTACTTC	CASSFRTGRYEQYF
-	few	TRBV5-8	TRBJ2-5	TGTGCCAGCAGAGACTGGGAGACCCAGTACTTC	CASRDWETQYF
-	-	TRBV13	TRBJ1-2	TGTGCCAGCAGCACACTACAGGTTCCCTATGGCTACACCTTC	CASSTLQVPYGYTF
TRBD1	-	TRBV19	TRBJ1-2	TGTGCCAGTACCTCCCGGGACAGGGGGGTTGGCGGCTACACCTTC	CASTSRDRGVGGYTF
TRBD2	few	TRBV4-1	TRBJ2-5	TGCGCCAGCAGCCAGCTAGCGGGGCCTTACCAAGAGACCCAGTACTTC	CASSQLAGPYQETQYF
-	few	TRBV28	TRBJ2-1	TGTGCCAGCAGTTCCACTGGGGCTCCCTACAATGAGCAGTTCTTC	CASSSTGAPYNEQFF
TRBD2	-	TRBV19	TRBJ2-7	TGTGCCAGTAGTAGGACTAGCGGGAGCTACGAGCAGTACTTC	CASSRTSGSYEQYF
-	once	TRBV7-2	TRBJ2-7	TGTGCCAGCAGCTTTCGGTACGAGCAGTACTTC	CASSFRYEQYF
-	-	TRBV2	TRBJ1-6	TGTGCCAGCATGCTGGCAGGGTCCTTTTCACCCCTCCACTTT	CASMLAGSFSPLHF
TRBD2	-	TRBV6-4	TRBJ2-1	TGTGCCAGCAGTGACGTAGCGGGGGACTACAATGAGCAGTTCTTC	CASSDVAGDYNEQFF
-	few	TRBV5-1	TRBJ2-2	TGCGCCAGCAGAGGAGGCGGGGAGCTGTTTTTT	CASRGGGELFF
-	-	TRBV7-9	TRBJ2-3	TGTGCCAGCAGCTCCGTAGGGGTACCCACAGATACGCAGTATTTT	CASSSVGVPTDTQYF
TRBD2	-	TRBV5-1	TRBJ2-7	TGCGCCAGCAGCTTGGTTCTAGCGGGCACCTACGAGCAGTACTTC	CASSLVLAGTYEQYF
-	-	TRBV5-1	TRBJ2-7	TGCGCCAGCAGCGTGGGGGGCGGGAATCCTCTCTATGAGCAGTACTTC	CASSVGGGNPLYEQYF
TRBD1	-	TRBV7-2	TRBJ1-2	TGTGCCAGCAGCTGGGACAGCTCGTCGGTTAATGGCTACACCTTC	CASSWDSSSVNGYTF
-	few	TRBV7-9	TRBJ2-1	TGTGCCAGCAGCTTAGTCTCCTCCTACAATGAGCAGTTCTTC	CASSLVSSYNEQFF
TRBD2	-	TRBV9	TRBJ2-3	TGTGCCAGCAGCGTAGGAAGCGGGGTGTACACAGATACGCAGTATTTT	CASSVGSGVYTDTQYF